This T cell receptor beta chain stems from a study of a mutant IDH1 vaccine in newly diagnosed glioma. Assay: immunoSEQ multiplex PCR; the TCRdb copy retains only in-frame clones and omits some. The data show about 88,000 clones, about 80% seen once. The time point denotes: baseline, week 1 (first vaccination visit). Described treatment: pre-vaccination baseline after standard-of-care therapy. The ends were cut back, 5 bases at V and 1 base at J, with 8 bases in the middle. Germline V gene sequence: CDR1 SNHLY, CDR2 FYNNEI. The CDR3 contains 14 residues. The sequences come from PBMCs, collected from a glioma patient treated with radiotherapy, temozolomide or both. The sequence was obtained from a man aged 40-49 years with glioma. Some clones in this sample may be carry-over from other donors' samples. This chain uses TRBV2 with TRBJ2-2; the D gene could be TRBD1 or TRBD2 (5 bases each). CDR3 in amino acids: CASSKGRNTGELFF. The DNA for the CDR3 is TGTGCCAGCAGTAAGGGACGGAACACCGGGGAGCTGTTTTTT.